One and the same sample provided the 8 T cell receptor beta chains below, sequenced in a study of blood T cell repertoires in COVID-19. The method was immunoSEQ multiplex PCR; TCRdb's version includes in-frame clones alone and lacks a portion of them. The repertoire holds about 74,000 clones, with around four fifths as singletons. What was sequenced was peripheral blood. Every receptor here comes from a man in his 70s with acute or convalescent COVID-19.

The rearrangement joins TRBV2 to TRBJ2-2; D may be TRBD2 (7 bases). The V end lost 7 bases, the J end lost 5 bases, and 11 bases lay between the germline ends. This CDR3 contains 13 residues. Germline lookup yields CDR1 SNHLY and CDR2 FYNNEI. CDR3 sequence (DNA): TGTGCCAGCAAGGGGGGAGGGACCGGGGAGCTGTTTTTT. Protein product: CASKGGGTGELFF.

This chain connects TRBV12-3 or TRBV12-4 to TRBJ2-3, with D possibly being TRBD1 (5 bases). The CDR3 is 13 amino acids. V lost 5 bases and J 7 bases, leaving 13 bases between the germline ends. The CDR3 reads CASSPLRTYTQYF. Here the CDR3 DNA reads TGTGCCAGCAGTCCCCTTCGGACATATACGCAGTATTTT.

The chain joins TRBV24-1 to TRBJ1-1; D ambiguous. With 5 bases removed from V and 3 bases from J, the gap between germline ends came to 15 bases. Germline lookup yields CDR1 KGHDR and CDR2 SFDVKD. The CDR3 runs 15 residues. This CDR3 is CATSAGLLRDTEAFF. The CDR3 nucleotides read TGTGCCACCAGTGCCGGACTTCTCCGGGACACTGAAGCTTTCTTT.

V and J are TRBV27 and TRBJ2-3; D call uncertain. The CDR3 consists of 12 residues. Germline V lookup: CDR1 MNHEY, CDR2 SMNVEV (reference sequence). The germline V and J ends were trimmed by 5 bases and 3 bases, with 6 bases remaining between them. In nucleotides, the CDR3 is TGTGCCAGCAGTATGGCTACAGATACGCAGTATTTT. Protein sequence: CASSMATDTQYF.

The chain recombines TRBV2 with TRBJ1-2; D is ambiguous. The CDR3 consists of 15 residues. Germline V gene sequence: CDR1 SNHLY, CDR2 FYNNEI. V lost 6 bases, J lost 6 bases, and 20 bases lay in between. The CDR3 DNA is TGTGCCAGCAGCCTTATAGCCGGGAGCTACGATGGCTACACCTTC. This encodes CASSLIAGSYDGYTF.

The chain recombines TRBV7-8 with TRBJ2-3; 8 nucleotides match TRBD2. Trimming took 2 bases from V and 2 from J; bases not matched to a gene: 12. CDR3 size: 18 residues. CDR1 SGHVS and CDR2 FQNEAQ come from the germline V gene. For the CDR3, the DNA is TGTGCCAGCAGCTTACGGGGTCCGGCGGGAGGCTCCACAGATACGCAGTATTTT. Amino acids: CASSLRGPAGGSTDTQYF. Full variable domain (rest looked up from reference TRBV7-8 and TRBJ2-3): GAGVSQSPRYKVAKRGQDVALRCDPISGHVSLFWYQQALGQGPEFLTYFQNEAQLDKSGLPSDRFFAERPEGSVSTLKIQRTQQEDSAVYLCASSLRGPAGGSTDTQYFGPGTRLTVL.

This rearrangement joins TRBV11-3 to TRBJ2-2; tentatively, D is TRBD2 (6 bases). CDR3 length: 14 residues. The V gene lost 3 bases and the J gene lost 6 bases, with 11 bases spanning the gap. The germline V gene has CDR1 SGHNT and CDR2 YENEEA. CDR3 sequence: CASSLMGGAGELFF. CDR3 in DNA: TGTGCCAGCAGCTTGATGGGAGGAGCCGGGGAGCTGTTTTTT.

This chain joins TRBV3-1 (or the pseudogene TRBV3-2) and TRBJ1-1, with D tentatively TRBD1 (5 bases). Looked up from germline, CDR1 is LGHDT and CDR2 is YNNKEL (reference sequence). The CDR3 sequence is 15 residues long. The ends were cut back, 5 bases at V and 5 bases at J, with 18 bases in the middle. The CDR3 loop reads CASSSPGGKKTEAFF. The DNA of the CDR3 is TGTGCCAGCAGCTCCCCGGGGGGGAAAAAAACTGAAGCTTTCTTT.